These 30 T cell receptor beta chains came from one sample sequenced in a study of technical replicates of blood from a few donors. Repertoires were generated with immunoSEQ multiplex PCR, while TCRdb's copy carries only in-frame clones and drops some. The table includes more than 90,000 clones, 85% to 95% detected once. The sequenced sample was T cells isolated from PBMCs. These receptors all stem from a human donor in good health.

This chain joins TRBV27 and TRBJ2-2; maybe TRBD1 (5 bases). CDR3 length: 15 residues. Germline-derived CDR1 and CDR2 are MNHEY and SMNVEV (reference sequence). V dropped 5 bases and J dropped 3 bases, with 13 bases sitting between them. CDR3 nucleotides: TGTGCCAGCAGTCCCAGGGTAGGGGACACCGGGGAGCTGTTTTTT. It yields the protein CASSPRVGDTGELFF.

The chain joins TRBV7-9 to TRBJ1-5, with a possible D match to TRBD1 (5 bases). V lost 5 bases and J lost 6, with 11 bases in between. CDR1 is SEHNR, CDR2 FQNEAQ, per germline (reference sequence). The CDR3 is 13 amino acids. CDR3 protein: CASSPLDIQPQHF. CDR3 sequence (DNA): TGTGCCAGCAGCCCCTTGGACATTCAGCCCCAGCATTTT.

The chain employs TRBV4-2 and TRBJ2-6; TRBD1 matches 12 bases. Germline CDR1 is LGHNA and CDR2 is YNFKEQ. The CDR3 has 17 residues. V dropped 4 bases and J dropped 2; count of bases not matched to a gene: 3. Here the CDR3 reads CASSLGTGGAGANVLTF. The CDR3 nucleotides read TGTGCCAGCAGCCTCGGGACAGGGGGCGCTGGGGCCAACGTCCTGACTTTC.

The rearrangement joins TRBV6-6 to TRBJ1-3; TRBD1 might be the D (6 bases). CDR3 length equals 15 residues. Germline V lookup: CDR1 MNHNY, CDR2 SVGAGI (reference sequence). Trimming stripped 5 bases from V and 0 bases from J, with 11 bases between. CDR3 bases: TGTGCCAGCAGTGTAACAGGGATCTCTGGAAACACCATATATTTT. Its translation is CASSVTGISGNTIYF.

The chain is built from TRBV7-9 and TRBJ2-1; 8 positions match TRBD2. The CDR3 runs 14 residues. Per germline, CDR1 SEHNR and CDR2 FQNEAQ (reference sequence). V shed 2 bases, J shed 7 bases, and the junction held 4 bases outside the gene matches. The CDR3 DNA follows: TGTGCCAGCAGCTTATCAACGGGAGGGAATGAGCAGTTCTTC. Translating it yields CASSLSTGGNEQFF.

This chain's CDR3 is CAISESRLAGYNEQFF. CDR3 coding DNA: TGTGCCATCAGTGAGTCGAGACTAGCGGGGTACAATGAGCAGTTCTTC. The chain links TRBV10-3 to TRBJ2-1, with 11 bases identical to TRBD2. The germline V gene encodes CDR1 ENHRY and CDR2 SYGVKD. Trimming at V came to 0 bases and at J to 4 bases, leaving 2 bases not matched to a gene. The CDR3 totals 16 residues.

The chain uses TRBV11-2 and TRBJ2-1; D perhaps matches TRBD1 (6 bases). The CDR3 is made up of 15 amino acids. Germline CDR1 SGHAT, CDR2 FQNNGV. Deletions cut 2 bases from V and 2 bases from J, with 10 bases between. For the CDR3, the DNA is TGTGCCAGCAGCTTAAGAGGGGGAGCCTACAATGAGCAGTTCTTC. Amino acids: CASSLRGGAYNEQFF. The complete variable domain, with remaining parts taken from reference TRBV11-2 and TRBJ2-1, reads EAGVAQSPRYKIIEKRQSVAFWCNPISGHATLYWYQQILGQGPKLLIQFQNNGVVDDSQLPKDRFSAERLKGVDSTLKIQPAKLEDSAVYLCASSLRGGAYNEQFFGPGTRLTVL.

The chain couples TRBV2 to TRBJ2-3, with 7 bases identical to TRBD1. Trimming removed 7 bases from V and 5 bases from J; junction bases left unmatched: 3. CDR1 and CDR2 (germline): SNHLY, FYNNEI. The CDR3 is 12 amino acids. The CDR3 nucleotides are TGTGCCAGCATTACAGGGGTAGATACGCAGTATTTT. Encoded protein: CASITGVDTQYF.

The chain has TRBV5-5 and TRBJ1-2; D is possibly TRBD1 (6 bases). The CDR3 runs to 14 residues. CDR1 and CDR2 from the germline V gene are SGHKS and YYEKEE (reference sequence). V lost 0 bases to trimming and J lost 4 bases, with 10 bases between them. The CDR3 spells CASSLAGQSYGYTF. CDR3 DNA: TGTGCCAGCAGCTTGGCCGGACAGTCCTATGGCTACACCTTC.

The CDR3 spells CASSRPGWEQYF. Here the CDR3 DNA reads TGTGCCAGCAGCCGCCCCGGGTGGGAGCAGTACTTC. The gene calls are TRBV5-4 and TRBJ2-7, with unresolved D. CDR1 and CDR2 from the germline V gene are SGHNT and YYREEE (reference sequence). The CDR3 loop spans 12 amino acids. V was clipped by 4 bases and J by 7 bases, with 12 bases between them.

The V gene is TRBV27, the J gene TRBJ2-3; perhaps TRBD2 as D (6 bases). The V gene lost 5 bases and the J gene lost 2 bases, with 17 bases spanning the gap. The CDR3 has 16 residues. Germline V CDR1 and CDR2: MNHEY, SMNVEV (reference sequence). The CDR3 nucleotides read TGTGCCAGCAGTCTAAAGCGGGTAGATATCACAGATACGCAGTATTTT. It codes for CASSLKRVDITDTQYF.

This chain connects TRBV4-1 to TRBJ2-7, with 11 nucleotides matching TRBD1. With 4 bases clipped from V and 7 bases from J, the junction kept 15 bases outside the gene matches. The CDR3 spans 17 residues. CDR1 and CDR2 (germline): MGHRA, YSYEKL. The CDR3 loop reads CASSPEISGTGGEEQYF. The CDR3 DNA sequence: TGCGCCAGCAGCCCGGAAATATCCGGGACAGGGGGAGAGGAGCAGTACTTC.

V gene TRBV27 combines with J gene TRBJ2-7; a possible D gene is TRBD1 (6 bases). V was cut by 3 bases and J by 2 bases, with 8 bases left in between. The germline V gene has CDR1 MNHEY and CDR2 SMNVEV (reference sequence). The CDR3 is 13 amino acids. Here the CDR3 DNA reads TGTGCCAGCAGTTTCAGGGGAGCCTACGAGCAGTACTTC. Translating gives CASSFRGAYEQYF.

J is TRBJ1-1 and V is TRBV7-2, with D perhaps matching TRBD1 (6 bases). Trimming stripped 0 bases from V and 3 bases from J, with 8 bases between. Germline V CDR1 and CDR2: SGHTA, FQGNSA. The CDR3 consists of 14 residues. CDR3: CASSLAWTDTEAFF. The CDR3 coding sequence is TGTGCCAGCAGCTTAGCTTGGACAGACACTGAAGCTTTCTTT.

In the case of this clone: Other nucleotide sequences from this sample produce the same CDR3. V usage is TRBV5-1 and J usage is TRBJ1-2; possibly TRBD1 for D (6 bases). The germline V gene encodes CDR1 SGHRS and CDR2 YFSETQ. The CDR3 runs to 12 residues. Trimming removed 4 bases from V and 4 bases from J, with 8 bases in between. DNA of the CDR3: TGCGCCAGCAGCCTGGACAGCTATGGCTACACCTTC. This sequence encodes CASSLDSYGYTF.

There are a few counts of this clone. The chain is built from TRBV7-2 and TRBJ1-5, with D perhaps TRBD1 (6 bases). Germline assignment: CDR1 SGHTA and CDR2 FQGNSA. V was shortened by 6 bases and J by 7 bases, with 19 bases between the two germline ends. The CDR3 sequence is 15 residues long. The CDR3 reads CASSHPSGVGQPQHF. DNA for the CDR3: TGTGCCAGCAGTCATCCGTCAGGGGTGGGGCAGCCCCAGCATTTT. Full variable domain (remainder filled in from reference TRBV7-2 and TRBJ1-5): GAGVSQSPSNKVTEKGKDVELRCDPISGHTALYWYRQSLGQGLEFLIYFQGNSAPDKSGLPSDRFSAERTGGSVSTLTIQRTQQEDSAVYLCASSHPSGVGQPQHFGDGTRLSIL.

The rearrangement joins TRBV28 to TRBJ2-2; 10 bases map to TRBD1. The CDR3 has 14 amino acids. V lost 11 bases, J lost 5 bases, and 8 bases stayed unmatched. The V gene's germline CDR1 is MDHEN and CDR2 SYDVKM. CDR3 loop: CAVGQGGSTGELFF. The DNA for the CDR3 is TGTGCCGTCGGACAGGGGGGTTCGACCGGGGAGCTGTTTTTT. Based on the CDR3 plus reference TRBV28 and TRBJ2-2, the full variable domain is DVKVTQSSRYLVKRTGEKVFLECVQDMDHENMFWYRQDPGLGLRLIYFSYDVKMKEKGDIPEGYSVSREKKERFSLILESASTNQTSMYLCAVGQGGSTGELFFGEGSRLTVL.

This chain links TRBV10-3 with TRBJ2-1; 12 bases are a match to TRBD1. Germline CDR1 reads ENHRY; CDR2 reads SYGVKD. There are 21 residues in the CDR3. V lost 6 bases and J lost 3; bases outside the gene matches: 21. CDR3 amino acids: CAISPGTGGAAGVGNYNEQFF. CDR3 bases: TGTGCCATCAGCCCCGGGACAGGGGGCGCAGCGGGAGTCGGAAACTACAATGAGCAGTTCTTC.

The V gene is TRBV4-3, the J gene TRBJ2-5, with 8 bases fitting TRBD1. The CDR3 consists of 16 residues. Germline assignment: CDR1 LGHNA and CDR2 YSLEER. Trimming removed 3 bases from V and 5 bases from J; junction bases left unmatched: 11. Here the CDR3 reads CASSHSVDREVETQYF. The CDR3 nucleotides read TGCGCCAGCAGCCACTCCGTGGACAGGGAGGTTGAGACCCAGTACTTC.

The chain carries TRBV28 and TRBJ1-2; no reliable D call. This CDR3 contains 11 residues. The germline CDR1 and CDR2 sequences are MDHEN and SYDVKM. Trimming shortened V by 5 bases and J by 6 bases, and 7 bases separated the two germline ends. CDR3 DNA sequence: TGTGCCAGCAGTGACACCGATGGCTACACCTTC. Translated, it gives CASSDTDGYTF.

The rearrangement links TRBV19 to TRBJ1-3, with D maybe TRBD1 (5 bases). With 6 bases removed from V and 1 base from J, the gap between germline ends came to 10 bases. Germline V gene lookup returns CDR1 LNHDA and CDR2 SQIVND (reference sequence). The CDR3 sequence is 14 residues long. In DNA, the CDR3 is TGTGCCAGTAGGAGCAGGGATTCTGGAAACACCATATATTTT. Translating gives CASRSRDSGNTIYF.

The genes are TRBV28 and TRBJ1-5; 7 positions match TRBD1. This CDR3 contains 16 residues. Germline assignment: CDR1 MDHEN and CDR2 SYDVKM. V lost 2 bases to trimming and J lost 1 base; unmatched junction nucleotides: 5. The CDR3 DNA reads TGTGCCAGCAGTTTAGGGACGGGACAGAGCAATCAGCCCCAGCATTTT. It specifies CASSLGTGQSNQPQHF.

The chain uses TRBV6-1 and TRBJ2-3; 12 positions match TRBD2. The junction had 4 bases not matched to a gene; V was cut back by 8 bases and J by 1 base. This CDR3 contains 15 residues. Germline V gene lookup returns CDR1 MNHNS and CDR2 SASEGT. The CDR3 reads CASFGTSGRTDTQYF. As DNA, the CDR3 is TGTGCCAGCTTCGGGACTAGCGGGCGCACAGATACGCAGTATTTT.

In this sample, this clone turned up once. The chain couples TRBV16 to TRBJ2-1; 8 bases align to TRBD2. The CDR3 is 16 amino acids. Germline V gene lookup returns CDR1 KGHSY and CDR2 FQNENV. The V and J ends lost 0 bases and 12 bases, in that order; junction bases with no gene match: 13. CDR3 amino acids: CASSQSRTSRGAGQFF. The CDR3 coding sequence is TGTGCCAGCAGCCAATCGAGGACTAGCAGAGGAGCAGGGCAGTTCTTC.

The rearrangement joins TRBV18 to TRBJ1-1, with TRBD1 matching 7 bases. The V gene end was trimmed by 3 bases and the J gene end by 6 bases; junction bases not matched to a gene: 4. The CDR3 runs 13 residues. Germline V gene data show CDR1 as KGHSH and CDR2 as LQKENI. The CDR3 loop is CASSPTDRAEAFF. CDR3 coding DNA: TGTGCCAGCTCACCCACCGACAGGGCTGAAGCTTTCTTT.

V is TRBV28 and J is TRBJ1-5; no clear D. The CDR3 covers 15 residues. CDR1 MDHEN and CDR2 SYDVKM come from the germline V gene. Trimming removed 8 bases at V and 0 bases at J, with 14 bases between. The CDR3 reads CASSRGFYSNQPQHF. The CDR3 DNA follows: TGTGCCAGCTCCCGAGGATTTTATAGCAATCAGCCCCAGCATTTT. The full variable domain, rest sourced from reference TRBV28 and TRBJ1-5, is DVKVTQSSRYLVKRTGEKVFLECVQDMDHENMFWYRQDPGLGLRLIYFSYDVKMKEKGDIPEGYSVSREKKERFSLILESASTNQTSMYLCASSRGFYSNQPQHFGDGTRLSIL.

The V call is TRBV5-4, the J call TRBJ2-1; the D gene is possibly TRBD2 (5 bases). Germline CDR1 SGHNT, CDR2 YYREEE (reference sequence). The CDR3 length is 17 residues. Deletions cut 6 bases from V and 2 bases from J, with 21 bases between. The CDR3 nucleotides read TGTGCCAGCACAAACCCCAGTAGCGCGGAACCCTACAATGAGCAGTTCTTC. It specifies CASTNPSSAEPYNEQFF.

This chain links TRBV6-1 with TRBJ1-4; D is perhaps TRBD1 (6 bases). This CDR3 is built from 14 residues. V was shortened by 6 bases and J by 5 bases, with 13 bases between the two germline ends. In germline, CDR1 is MNHNS, CDR2 SASEGT. The CDR3: CASSPDRSNEKLFF. The DNA for the CDR3 is TGTGCCAGCAGCCCAGACAGGTCAAATGAAAAACTGTTTTTT.

This clone was counted between two and nine times. The rearrangement joins TRBV4-2 to TRBJ1-1; TRBD1 might be the D (5 bases). Trimming took 2 bases from V and 8 from J, leaving 12 bases between them. The CDR3 is 13 residues long. CDR1 LGHNA and CDR2 YNFKEQ come from the germline V gene. CDR3 amino acids: CASSQSPRGEAFF. The CDR3 coding sequence is TGTGCCAGCAGCCAATCGCCCCGGGGGGAAGCTTTCTTT.

The CDR3 DNA follows: TGTGCCAGCAGTCGGACTGCAACTAATGAAAAACTGTTTTTT. Its translation: CASSRTATNEKLFF. The chain carries TRBV6-5 and TRBJ1-4, with D unresolved. Germline loops: CDR1 MNHEY, CDR2 SVGAGI. The V end was cut by 5 bases, the J end by 0 bases, with 7 bases between. The CDR3 consists of 14 residues.